This T cell receptor (beta chain) appears in the sequencing data of a study of response to subunit inactivated influenza vaccine. Concerning this clonotype itself: Antigen specificity is unknown.

TCRdb ran MiXCR on the RT-PCR reads and lists one entry per CDR3 protein. The sample yields roughly 700,000 distinct CDR3 sequences, 14% seen once. Study-wide results and caveats: With each seasonal influenza vaccination, the authors suggested, few new T cells are recruited.

The source material was PBMCs from blood, sampled about 14 days before vaccination. This sequence was found in a man between 45 and 60 years old who received an inactivated influenza vaccine.

The CDR3 DNA is TGCAGTGCCACAGCGGGACTAGCGGGAGTTGGTGAGCAGTTCTTC. It is translated as CSATAGLAGVGEQFF. The rearrangement links TRBV20-1 to TRBJ2-1, with 14 nucleotides matching TRBD2. The CDR3 has 15 residues. Looked up from germline, CDR1 is DFQATT and CDR2 is SNEGSKA (reference sequence). V trimming: 6 bases; J trimming: 9 bases; junction bases outside the gene matches: 10.